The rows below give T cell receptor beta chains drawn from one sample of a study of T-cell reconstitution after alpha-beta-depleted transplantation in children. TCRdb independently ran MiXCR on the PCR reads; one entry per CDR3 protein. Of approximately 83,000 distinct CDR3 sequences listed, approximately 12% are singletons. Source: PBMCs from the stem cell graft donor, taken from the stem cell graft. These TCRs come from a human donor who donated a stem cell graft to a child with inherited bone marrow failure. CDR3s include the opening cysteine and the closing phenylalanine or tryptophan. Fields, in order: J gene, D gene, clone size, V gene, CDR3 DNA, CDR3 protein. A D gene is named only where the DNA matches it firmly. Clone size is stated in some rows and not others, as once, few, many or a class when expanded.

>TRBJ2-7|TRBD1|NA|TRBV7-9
TGTGCCAGCAGCGGTCGGGACAGGGTCTACGAGCAGTACTTC
CASSGRDRVYEQYF
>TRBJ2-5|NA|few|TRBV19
TGTGCCAGTAGTCTCCTCAGCGGACAAGAGACCCAGTACTTC
CASSLLSGQETQYF
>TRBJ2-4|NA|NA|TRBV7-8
TGTGCCAGCAGCTTTAGGGAGTTCGAACCGCTAGCCAAAAACATTCAGTACTTC
CASSFREFEPLAKNIQYF
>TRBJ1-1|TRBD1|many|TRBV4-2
TGTGCCAGCAGCCAAGAGGACAGGGGCACTGAAGCTTTCTTT
CASSQEDRGTEAFF
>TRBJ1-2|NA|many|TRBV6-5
TGTGCCAGCAGTTACGCGGCCACCGTCCGGGCAGGCCGATATGGCTACACCTTC
CASSYAATVRAGRYGYTF
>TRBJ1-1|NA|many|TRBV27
TGTGCCAGCAGTTTGGCCGGAGGGGCCACTGAAGCTTTCTTT
CASSLAGGATEAFF
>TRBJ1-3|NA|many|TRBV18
TGTGCCAGCTCACCAACGGGGCGCGACACCATATATTTT
CASSPTGRDTIYF
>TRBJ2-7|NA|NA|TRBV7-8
TGTGCCAGCAGCTTCGGACAGCCGGGTTTGTACGAGCAGTACTTC
CASSFGQPGLYEQYF
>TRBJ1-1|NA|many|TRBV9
TGTGCCAGCCGGAATGAGGGGGACACTGAAGCTTTCTTT
CASRNEGDTEAFF
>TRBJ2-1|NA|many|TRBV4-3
TGCGCCAGCAGTGTTCAGGACAGCTACAATGAGCAGTTCTTC
CASSVQDSYNEQFF
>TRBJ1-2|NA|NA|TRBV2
TGTGCCAGCAGTAATACAGACTATGGCTACACCTTC
CASSNTDYGYTF
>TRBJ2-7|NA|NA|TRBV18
TGTGCCAGCTCACCAAACGTCGCCGGGGGCACTACCTACGAGCAGTACTTC
CASSPNVAGGTTYEQYF
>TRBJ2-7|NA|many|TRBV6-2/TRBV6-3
TGTGCCAGCAGTTACTCGCAGGGAGCATCCTACGAGCAGTACTTC
CASSYSQGASYEQYF
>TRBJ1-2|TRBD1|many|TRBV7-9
TGTGCCAGCAGCTCCGGACAGGGGGCCTATGGCTACACCTTC
CASSSGQGAYGYTF
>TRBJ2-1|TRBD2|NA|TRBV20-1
TGCAGTGCCAGACTAGCAGCTAGCTCCTACAATGAGCAGTTCTTC
CSARLAASSYNEQFF
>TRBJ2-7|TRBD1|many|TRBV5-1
TGCGCCAGCAGCTCGGACAGGGGGCCCTACGAGCAGTACTTC
CASSSDRGPYEQYF
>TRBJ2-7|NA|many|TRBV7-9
TGTGCCAGCAGCTTCGACAGCGGTTTCTACGAGCAGTACTTC
CASSFDSGFYEQYF
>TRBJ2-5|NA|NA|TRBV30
TGTGCCTGGAGTGTCCGCCAGACTCAGCCGGGGACCCAGTACTTC
CAWSVRQTQPGTQYF
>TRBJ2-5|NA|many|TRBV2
TGTGCCAGCAGTGGGGGTTGGGTCGGAGAGACCCAGTACTTC
CASSGGWVGETQYF
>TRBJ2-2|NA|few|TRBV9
TGTGCCAGCAGCATCCCTCAAGGGGCAGGGAAGGCCGGGGAGCTGTTTTTT
CASSIPQGAGKAGELFF
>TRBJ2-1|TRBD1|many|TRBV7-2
TGTGCCAGCAGCCATACCCGGGACAGGGTGTACAATGAGCAGTTCTTC
CASSHTRDRVYNEQFF